The rows below give T cell receptor beta chains drawn from one sample of a study of blood T cell repertoires in COVID-19. Profiling relied on immunoSEQ multiplex PCR, and the TCRdb table lists in-frame clones only, not all of them. The table shows some 70,000 clones, with around nine tenths occurring only once. Sequenced input: peripheral blood. These receptors came from a man in his 70s with active or convalescent COVID-19. CDR3s include the opening cysteine and the closing phenylalanine or tryptophan. The D gene is left open where the match is weak. Expanded clones get a size class; other rows say once, few or many, or leave the size out.

>TRBD2|TRBJ2-7|.|TRBV15
TGTGCCACCAGCAGAGATATGGGGGGGTACGAGCAGTACTTC
CATSRDMGGYEQYF
>TRBD2|TRBJ2-2|.|TRBV10-1
TGCGCCAGCAGTTTGACTAGCGGGGGGGCCGGGGAGCTGTTTTTT
CASSLTSGGAGELFF
>TRBD2|TRBJ2-7|once|TRBV18
TGTGCCAGCTCACCGATCGGGACTAGCGGCTACGAGCAGTACTTC
CASSPIGTSGYEQYF
>TRBD1|TRBJ2-5|.|TRBV5-1
TGCGCCAGCAGCTGGACAGGTGTGGAAGAGACCCAGTACTTC
CASSWTGVEETQYF
>.|TRBJ1-4|.|TRBV4-1
TGCGCCAGCAGCCAAGAAGGTCCTGCGGGGTCTAATGAAAAACTGTTTTTT
CASSQEGPAGSNEKLFF
>TRBD2|TRBJ2-7|.|TRBV5-1
TGCGCCAGCAGCTTGGCCCTTGCGGGGGGGACCTCCTACGAGCAGTACTTC
CASSLALAGGTSYEQYF
>TRBD2|TRBJ2-5|.|TRBV5-1
TGCGCCAGCAGCTTGGCCTTCGCGGGGGGAGGGCAAGAGACCCAGTACTTC
CASSLAFAGGGQETQYF
>TRBD2|TRBJ2-5|.|TRBV11-2
TGTGCCAGCAGCTTAGGAGCGGGGGGGCGGGAGACCCAGTACTTC
CASSLGAGGRETQYF
>.|TRBJ1-1|.|TRBV19
TGTGCCAGTAGTATAGGGGGGCGTAACACTGAAGCTTTCTTT
CASSIGGRNTEAFF
>TRBD1|TRBJ1-6|.|TRBV7-9
TGTGCCAGCAGCTCGGGACAGGGCACGGCACCCCTCCACTTT
CASSSGQGTAPLHF
>.|TRBJ1-1|.|TRBV7-2
TGTGCCAGCAGCCCATTTATAGTGGACACTGAAGCTTTCTTT
CASSPFIVDTEAFF
>TRBD2|TRBJ2-7|.|TRBV6-5
TGTGCCAGCAGTTACTCTGCACTAGCGGGCTCCTACGAGCAGTACTTC
CASSYSALAGSYEQYF
>TRBD2|TRBJ2-3|.|TRBV7-6
TGTGCCAGCAGCAAGGATAGCGGGGGGGCCACAGATACGCAGTATTTT
CASSKDSGGATDTQYF
>.|TRBJ1-6|.|TRBV10-2
TGCGCCAGCAGTGAGGTCCCGGGTAATTCACCCCTCCACTTT
CASSEVPGNSPLHF
>.|TRBJ2-1|.|TRBV5-1
TGCGCCAGCAGTGCTGCGGTCGGTGGTGAGCAGTTCTTC
CASSAAVGGEQFF
>TRBD2|TRBJ2-7|.|TRBV2
TGTGCCAGCAGACTAGCGCACGAGCAGTACTTC
CASRLAHEQYF
>.|TRBJ2-5|.|TRBV10-3
TGTGCCATCGGGGGGAGGAGCGGACAAGAGACCCAGTACTTC
CAIGGRSGQETQYF
>.|TRBJ2-1|few|TRBV30
TGTGCCTGGAGTGCTGGGGGCTACGAGCAGTTCTTC
CAWSAGGYEQFF
>.|TRBJ2-5|.|TRBV6-5
TGTGCCACCTCGAGGGGGAACCCCGGGGAGACCCAGTACTTC
CATSRGNPGETQYF
>TRBD2|TRBJ2-2|.|TRBV7-2
TGTGCCAGCAGCTTACTAGCGGGGGGCTCCGGGGAGCTGTTTTTT
CASSLLAGGSGELFF
>.|TRBJ1-5|.|TRBV19
TGTGCCAGTAGTGAGCTTGACAGGTACAATCAGCCCCAGCATTTT
CASSELDRYNQPQHF
>.|TRBJ1-1|.|TRBV25-1
TGTGCCAGCAGTGAAGGCAGGGAATCCACTGAAGCTTTCTTT
CASSEGRESTEAFF
>.|TRBJ2-7|.|TRBV13
TGTGCCAGCAGCTCGGGACTTTTGCGGTACGAGCAGTACTTC
CASSSGLLRYEQYF
>.|TRBJ2-7|.|TRBV10-3
TGTGCCATCGCGGGGATGGGCGAGCAGTACTTC
CAIAGMGEQYF
>TRBD1|TRBJ1-5|.|TRBV10-2
TGCGCCAGCAGTGAAGGGGACAGGGGTAGTCAGCCCCAGCATTTT
CASSEGDRGSQPQHF
>.|TRBJ2-2|.|TRBV19
TGTGCCACAGGTGGAGGGATAACCGGGGAGCTGTTTTTT
CATGGGITGELFF
>.|TRBJ1-1|few|TRBV29-1
TGCAGCGGAGGACCTAACGGGGGGGGAGCTTTCTTT
CSGGPNGGGAFF
>TRBD1|TRBJ1-6|.|TRBV30
TGTGCCTGGGATCCGGGACAGGGTTCACCCCTCCACTTT
CAWDPGQGSPLHF
>.|TRBJ1-6|.|TRBV5-6
TGTGCCAGCAGCTTAACGACAGGCATGGCACCCCTCCACTTT
CASSLTTGMAPLHF
>TRBD2|TRBJ2-1|.|TRBV30
TGTGCCTGGAGCCCCTCTAGCGGATTCTACAATGAGCAGTTCTTC
CAWSPSSGFYNEQFF
>.|TRBJ1-5|.|TRBV6-5
TGTGCCAGCAGTCCAGGGGCCGTTCAGCCCCAGCATTTT
CASSPGAVQPQHF
>TRBD2|TRBJ2-7|.|TRBV24-1
TGTGCCACCAGTGACCCTGGGGCGGGAGCCGGGGACGAGCAGTACTTC
CATSDPGAGAGDEQYF
>.|TRBJ2-7|.|TRBV6-5
TGTGCCAGCAAACAGGCCCCTAATAGTCTCGAGCAGTACTTC
CASKQAPNSLEQYF
>TRBD2|TRBJ2-1|.|TRBV7-6
TGTGCCAGCAGCCTACTAGCGGTCTTCTACAATGAGCAGTTCTTC
CASSLLAVFYNEQFF
>TRBD1|TRBJ1-2|.|TRBV18
TGTGCCAGCTCACCTTCAGGGGGGAATGGCTACACCTTC
CASSPSGGNGYTF
>.|TRBJ2-2|once|TRBV28
TGTGCCAGCAGTTTTCCACCGCAGGGCAGGGCCAACACCGGGGAGCTGTTTTTT
CASSFPPQGRANTGELFF
>.|TRBJ2-2|.|TRBV3-1/TRBV3-2
TGTGCCAGCAGCCTCGGTCGGGTGAACACCGGGGAGCTGTTTTTT
CASSLGRVNTGELFF
>TRBD1|TRBJ1-4|.|TRBV24-1
TGTGCCACCTACAGGGGTGCTAATGAAAAACTGTTTTTT
CATYRGANEKLFF
>.|TRBJ1-5|.|TRBV9
TGTGCCAGCAGCGTAGGCAGGGAGGGACAGCCCCAGCATTTT
CASSVGREGQPQHF
>TRBD1|TRBJ1-2|.|TRBV7-9
TGTGCCAGCATCAGGGGGACAGACTATGGCTACACCTTC
CASIRGTDYGYTF
>.|TRBJ1-2|.|TRBV6-1
TGTGCCAGCAGTGAAGCGCTGGGCAACTATGGCTACACCTTC
CASSEALGNYGYTF
>.|TRBJ2-1|.|TRBV10-3
TGTGCCATCAGGGGCCTTCGAAACGTATTCTTC
CAIRGLRNVFF
>.|TRBJ1-5|.|TRBV2
TGTGCCAGCAGCCGGGACATAAATCAGCCCCAGCATTTT
CASSRDINQPQHF
>TRBD2|TRBJ2-3|.|TRBV9
TGTGCCAGCAGCGTAGTGGCTAGCGGGAGCGGGTCAGATACGCAGTATTTT
CASSVVASGSGSDTQYF
>TRBD1|TRBJ2-7|.|TRBV6-5
TGTGCCAGCAGTAGGGACAGCTACGAGCAGTACTTC
CASSRDSYEQYF
>TRBD1|TRBJ1-2|few|TRBV7-3
TGTGCCAGCAGCCCACAGGGGCGAATAAGCTATGGCTACACCTTC
CASSPQGRISYGYTF
>TRBD1|TRBJ1-3|.|TRBV29-1
TGCAGCGTTGTACAGGGGGAAAACACCATATATTTT
CSVVQGENTIYF
>.|TRBJ2-3|.|TRBV30
TGTGCCTGGAGGAGAGGCACAGATACGCAGTATTTT
CAWRRGTDTQYF
>.|TRBJ1-2|.|TRBV19
TGTGCCAGTAGCCCACAGGTCGCTTATGGCTACACCTTC
CASSPQVAYGYTF
>TRBD2|TRBJ2-3|.|TRBV7-8
TGTGCCAGCAGCTTAGCGCCTAGCGGGGGGGCGGATACGCAGTATTTT
CASSLAPSGGADTQYF
>.|TRBJ1-1|.|TRBV28
TGTGCCAGCAGTTGGAGGCCGCAGGAGCCCGCATGGGGGGGGGAAGCTTTCTTT
CASSWRPQEPAWGGEAFF
>.|TRBJ1-6|.|TRBV27
TGTGCCAGCAGATATGCGTCCCAAGGGAGCCCTAATTCACCCCTCCACTTT
CASRYASQGSPNSPLHF
>TRBD2|TRBJ2-5|.|TRBV5-6
TGTGCCAGCAGCGGGACTAGCGGCGAGACCCAGTACTTC
CASSGTSGETQYF
>.|TRBJ2-1|.|TRBV18
TGTGCCAGCTCACTGGCCCACGGGTACTCCTACAATGAGCAGTTCTTC
CASSLAHGYSYNEQFF
>.|TRBJ1-2|.|TRBV5-1
TGCGCCAGCAGCCCGGGAGGGGTTGGGGCTGTCTATGGCTACACCTTC
CASSPGGVGAVYGYTF
>.|TRBJ1-1|.|TRBV18
TGTGCCAGCTCACCAATTGGGGGGGCCGAAGCTTTCTTT
CASSPIGGAEAFF
>TRBD1|TRBJ2-1|.|TRBV5-1
TGCGCCAGCAGCGGAAGACAGGGGTCCCCCTACAATGAGCAGTTCTTC
CASSGRQGSPYNEQFF
>TRBD2|TRBJ2-3|medium-sized|TRBV2
TGTGCCAGCAGTGACCCAGCGGGGGGTGAAGATACGCAGTATTTT
CASSDPAGGEDTQYF
>.|TRBJ2-1|.|TRBV19
TGTGCCAGTAGTACCCGCTCCTACAATGAGCAGTTCTTC
CASSTRSYNEQFF